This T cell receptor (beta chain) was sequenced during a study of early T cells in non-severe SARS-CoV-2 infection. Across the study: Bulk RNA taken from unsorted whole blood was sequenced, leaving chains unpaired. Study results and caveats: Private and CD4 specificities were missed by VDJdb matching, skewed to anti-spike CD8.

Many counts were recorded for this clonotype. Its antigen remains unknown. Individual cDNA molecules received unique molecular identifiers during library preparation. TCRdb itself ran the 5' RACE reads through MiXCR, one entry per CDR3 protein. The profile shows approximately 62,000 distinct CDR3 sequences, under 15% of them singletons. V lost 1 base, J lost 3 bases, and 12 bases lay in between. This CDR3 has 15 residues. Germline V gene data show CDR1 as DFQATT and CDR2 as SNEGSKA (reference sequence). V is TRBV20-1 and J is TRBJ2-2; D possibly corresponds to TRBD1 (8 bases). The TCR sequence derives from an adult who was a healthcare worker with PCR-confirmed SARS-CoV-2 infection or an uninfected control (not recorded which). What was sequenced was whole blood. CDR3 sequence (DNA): TGCAGTGCTAGAGGGACAGGGAGGGACACCGGGGAGCTGTTTTTT. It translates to CSARGTGRDTGELFF.